These 23 T cell receptor beta chains were all obtained from the same sample, sequenced in a study of T cells in tuberculosis. The assay was immunoSEQ multiplex PCR, and TCRdb's table has in-frame clones only and misses some. This table holds about 88,000 clones, roughly 93% found once. Cells were sorted from thawed PBMC rested overnight and stained with GMM-loaded CD1B tetramer, viability dye and anti-CD3. The lipid loaded on the CD1B tetramers was C32 glucose monomycolate from Rhodococcus equi. The source material was CD1b-GMM tetramer-negative cells sorted from PBMCs. The receptor set was obtained from an adult woman with latent tuberculosis.

This clone was recorded a few times. The V call is TRBV29-1, the J call TRBJ1-3; 8 positions agree with TRBD1. CDR1 and CDR2 (germline): SQVTM, ANQGSEA. The V segment lost 6 bases and the J segment 4 bases; nucleotides outside the gene matches: 5. The CDR3 sequence is 13 residues long. This chain's CDR3 is CSVPGQEGNTIYF. In nucleotides, the CDR3 is TGCAGCGTCCCGGGACAGGAGGGAAACACCATATATTTT.

The DNA of the CDR3 is TGCGCCAGCACTCTCGGGGGCTCTGGAAACACCATATATTTT. Translation: CASTLGGSGNTIYF. V gene TRBV10-2 combines with J gene TRBJ1-3; possibly TRBD1 for D (5 bases). CDR1 is WSHSY and CDR2 is SAAADI in the germline V gene. Trimming took 7 bases from V and 0 from J, leaving 10 bases between them. This CDR3 region has 14 residues.

This chain uses TRBV6-4 with TRBJ2-7, with TRBD2 identical over 10 bases. CDR1 and CDR2 from the germline V gene are MRHNA and SNTAGT. Trimming removed 2 bases from V and 11 bases from J; junction bases left unmatched: 12. CDR3 length: 15 amino acids. This CDR3 reads CASSDPRASGGAEYF. In DNA form, the CDR3 reads TGTGCCAGCAGTGACCCGAGGGCAAGCGGGGGGGCGGAGTACTTC.

The chain links TRBV7-2 to TRBJ2-7; no reliable D call. This CDR3 region has 14 residues. The V end lost 1 base, the J end lost 1 base, and 8 bases lay between the germline ends. Germline V gives CDR1 SGHTA, CDR2 FQGNSA. The CDR3 reads CASSLEPPSYEQYF. The CDR3 nucleotides are TGTGCCAGCAGCTTAGAGCCCCCTTCCTACGAGCAGTACTTC.

In nucleotides, the CDR3 is TGTGCCAGCAACGGGGGGGGGTTGACAGGTCAAGCTTTCTTT. Protein sequence: CASNGGGLTGQAFF. V is TRBV6-5 and J is TRBJ1-1, with TRBD1 as a possible D gene (6 bases). Trimming took 7 bases from V and 9 from J, leaving 21 bases between them. Per the germline V gene, CDR1 is MNHEY and CDR2 is SVGAGI. The CDR3 totals 14 residues.

The chain employs TRBV10-3 and TRBJ1-2, with D possibly matching TRBD1 (5 bases). The CDR3 is 14 amino acids. V lost 0 bases and J lost 4, with 9 bases in between. Germline V gives CDR1 ENHRY, CDR2 SYGVKD. The CDR3 DNA reads as TGTGCCATCAGTGAGTCGCCAGGGCCCTATGGCTACACCTTC. It translates to CAISESPGPYGYTF.

The rearrangement uses TRBV10-3 and TRBJ2-1, with 13 bases identical to TRBD2. This CDR3 region has 18 residues. The V gene end was trimmed by 10 bases and the J gene end by 0 bases; junction bases not matched to a gene: 12. The germline V gene has CDR1 ENHRY and CDR2 SYGVKD. The CDR3 sequence: CATRGGLAGPSSYNEQFF. CDR3 sequence (DNA): TGTGCCACCAGAGGGGGACTAGCGGGACCAAGCTCCTACAATGAGCAGTTCTTC.

V usage is TRBV6-6 and J usage is TRBJ1-1; TRBD1 might be the D (5 bases). The V and J ends lost 2 bases and 3 bases respectively, with 10 bases between them. This CDR3 has 14 amino acids. Germline V gene lookup returns CDR1 MNHNY and CDR2 SVGAGI (reference sequence). In DNA form, the CDR3 reads TGTGCCAGCAGTTACGGAGGGACGTACACTGAAGCTTTCTTT. This sequence encodes CASSYGGTYTEAFF.

The rearrangement uses TRBV4-3 and TRBJ1-6; 7 bases are a match to TRBD1. The germline V gene encodes CDR1 LGHNA and CDR2 YSLEER. CDR3 length: 20 amino acids. The ends lost 3 bases at V and 5 bases at J; junction bases unmatched: 19. The CDR3 loop reads CASSHPPRTGIEVDNSPLHF. The CDR3 DNA reads TGCGCCAGCAGCCACCCGCCCCGGACAGGAATAGAGGTGGATAATTCACCCCTCCACTTT.

Of note for this clone: Other DNA sequences from this sample encode an identical CDR3 as well. This chain links TRBV4-2 with TRBJ1-6, with D perhaps TRBD1 (5 bases). The germline V gene has CDR1 LGHNA and CDR2 YNFKEQ. Trimming stripped 4 bases from V and 3 bases from J, with 10 bases between. The CDR3 covers 15 residues. Here the CDR3 reads CASSPGGNYNSPLHF. The CDR3 nucleotides are TGTGCCAGCAGCCCGGGGGGGAACTATAATTCACCCCTCCACTTT.

In nucleotides, the CDR3 is TGTGCCAGCAGCTTATTACAGGGGAACACTGAAGCTTTCTTT. Amino acid sequence: CASSLLQGNTEAFF. The chain employs TRBV11-2 and TRBJ1-1, with TRBD1 as a possible D gene (6 bases). Germline V CDR1 and CDR2: SGHAT, FQNNGV. Deletions cut 2 bases from V and 1 base from J, with 8 bases between. The CDR3 runs 14 residues.

The V and J genes are TRBV7-2 and TRBJ2-3; 8 nucleotides match TRBD2. The CDR3 has 15 residues. Unmatched junction bases numbered 3, after V lost 2 bases and J lost 2 bases. The V gene's germline CDR1 is SGHTA and CDR2 FQGNSA. The CDR3 nucleotides are TGTGCCAGCAGCTTACAGCGGGGGTACACAGATACGCAGTATTTT. Translated, it gives CASSLQRGYTDTQYF. The full variable domain, completed using reference TRBV7-2 and TRBJ2-3, is GAGVSQSPSNKVTEKGKDVELRCDPISGHTALYWYRQSLGQGLEFLIYFQGNSAPDKSGLPSDRFSAERTGGSVSTLTIQRTQQEDSAVYLCASSLQRGYTDTQYFGPGTRLTVL.

The chain is built from TRBV6-6 and TRBJ2-1, with D unclear. CDR1 is MNHNY, CDR2 SVGAGI, per germline (reference sequence). V was shortened by 2 bases and J by 9 bases, with 8 bases between the two germline ends. The CDR3 loop spans 12 amino acids. The CDR3 DNA follows: TGTGCCAGCAGTTACCTAGACGCTGAGCAGTTCTTC. This encodes CASSYLDAEQFF.

This clone was seen once. The chain uses TRBV6-4 and TRBJ1-2; 7 bases fit TRBD1. The CDR3 extends over 15 amino acids. The junction had 16 bases not matched to a gene; V was cut back by 7 bases and J by 8 bases. Looked up from germline, CDR1 is MRHNA and CDR2 is SNTAGT. CDR3 protein: CASTRDLTGAQGYTF. CDR3 sequence (DNA): TGTGCCAGCACCAGAGACCTTACAGGGGCGCAGGGCTACACCTTC.

The rearrangement uses TRBV29-1 and TRBJ2-1; possible D gene TRBD2, 5 bases. Germline CDR1 and CDR2: SQVTM and ANQGSEA. Trimming took 3 bases from V and 3 from J, leaving 6 bases between them. The CDR3 totals 12 residues. The DNA of the CDR3 is TGCAGCGTTGATGGACTCTACAATGAGCAGTTCTTC. It encodes CSVDGLYNEQFF.

The rearrangement links TRBV5-1 to TRBJ1-6, with TRBD1 matching over 7 bases. CDR1 is SGHRS and CDR2 is YFSETQ in the germline V gene. Trimming took 7 bases from V and 8 from J; bases not matched to a gene: 9. There are 14 residues in the CDR3. In DNA, the CDR3 is TGCGCCAGCCGACGGGGTGACAGGGATTCACCCCTCCACTTT. Protein product: CASRRGDRDSPLHF.

The chain is built from TRBV7-6 and TRBJ1-5, with D perhaps TRBD1 (5 bases). Trimming pared 2 bases from V and 4 bases from J, leaving 18 bases between. The CDR3 totals 17 residues. Germline-derived CDR1 and CDR2 are SGHVS and FNYEAQ. This chain's CDR3 is CASSLKVGGLGNQPQHF. The DNA for the CDR3 is TGTGCCAGCAGCTTAAAGGTTGGGGGACTTGGTAATCAGCCCCAGCATTTT.

The CDR3 spells CASSEGAGGHGYGYTF. In nucleotides, the CDR3 is TGTGCCAGCAGTGAAGGGGCAGGGGGCCATGGCTATGGCTACACCTTC. V is TRBV6-1 and J is TRBJ1-2, with TRBD1 identical over 8 bases. The germline gives CDR1 MNHNS, CDR2 SASEGT. This CDR3 has 16 amino acids. V was pared by 1 base and J by 4 bases, with 8 bases of the junction left unmatched.

This rearrangement joins TRBV28 to TRBJ2-1; maybe TRBD1 (5 bases). Germline CDR1 reads MDHEN; CDR2 reads SYDVKM. This CDR3 region has 14 residues. V was shortened by 2 bases and J by 5 bases, with 10 bases between the two germline ends. The DNA for the CDR3 is TGTGCCAGCAGTTTAGGGGAAGGGGACAATGAGCAGTTCTTC. This translates into CASSLGEGDNEQFF.

This clone was recorded only once. The chain recombines TRBV18 with TRBJ2-1; tentatively, D is TRBD1 (6 bases). Germline V gives CDR1 KGHSH, CDR2 LQKENI. The germline V and J ends were trimmed by 6 bases and 7 bases, with 10 bases remaining between them. The CDR3 consists of 12 residues. The CDR3 sequence is CASSPDSNEQFF. CDR3 sequence (DNA): TGTGCCAGCTCCCCGGACAGTAATGAGCAGTTCTTC.

This chain connects TRBV12-5 to TRBJ1-1, with 9 bases identical to TRBD1. The CDR3 is 16 residues long. Losses at the gene ends were 5 bases for V and 3 bases for J; bases not matched to a gene: 10. Germline V gene data show CDR1 as LGHNT and CDR2 as FRNRAP. The CDR3 is CASGLDRGKWDTEAFF. The CDR3 DNA follows: TGTGCTAGTGGTCTTGACAGGGGGAAGTGGGACACTGAAGCTTTCTTT.

J is TRBJ2-3 and V is TRBV27, with 8 nucleotides matching TRBD2. Trimming removed 7 bases from V and 5 bases from J; junction bases left unmatched: 14. The CDR3 extends over 16 amino acids. Germline V gene data show CDR1 as MNHEY and CDR2 as SMNVEV (reference sequence). In DNA, the CDR3 is TGTGCCAGCACCACGGGGGGGCGGGGGGCGAAAGATACGCAGTATTTT. Amino acids: CASTTGGRGAKDTQYF.

The chain employs TRBV15 and TRBJ2-1; 8 nucleotides align to TRBD2. Germline V CDR1 and CDR2: LNHNV, YYDKDF (reference sequence). This CDR3 has 14 amino acids. Losses at the gene ends were 0 bases for V and 10 bases for J; bases not matched to a gene: 5. CDR3 sequence reads: CATSRDRASGEQFF. The DNA of the CDR3 is TGTGCCACCAGCAGAGATCGGGCTAGCGGGGAGCAGTTCTTC. The whole variable domain, filled in from reference TRBV15 and TRBJ2-1, reads DAMVIQNPRYQVTQFGKPVTLSCSQTLNHNVMYWYQQKSSQAPKLLFHYYDKDFNNEADTPDNFQSRRPNTSFCFLDIRSPGLGDTAMYLCATSRDRASGEQFFGPGTRLTVL.